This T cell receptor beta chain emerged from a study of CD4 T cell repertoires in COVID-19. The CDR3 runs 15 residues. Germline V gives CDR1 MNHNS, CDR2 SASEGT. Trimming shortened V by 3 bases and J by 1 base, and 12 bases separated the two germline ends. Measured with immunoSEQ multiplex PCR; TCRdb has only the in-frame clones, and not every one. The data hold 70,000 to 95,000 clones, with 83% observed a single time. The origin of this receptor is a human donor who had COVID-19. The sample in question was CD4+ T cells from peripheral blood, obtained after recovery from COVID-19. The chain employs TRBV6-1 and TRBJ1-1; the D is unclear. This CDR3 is CASSDSGRPNTEAFF. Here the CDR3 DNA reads TGTGCCAGCAGTGATTCCGGTCGGCCGAACACTGAAGCTTTCTTT.